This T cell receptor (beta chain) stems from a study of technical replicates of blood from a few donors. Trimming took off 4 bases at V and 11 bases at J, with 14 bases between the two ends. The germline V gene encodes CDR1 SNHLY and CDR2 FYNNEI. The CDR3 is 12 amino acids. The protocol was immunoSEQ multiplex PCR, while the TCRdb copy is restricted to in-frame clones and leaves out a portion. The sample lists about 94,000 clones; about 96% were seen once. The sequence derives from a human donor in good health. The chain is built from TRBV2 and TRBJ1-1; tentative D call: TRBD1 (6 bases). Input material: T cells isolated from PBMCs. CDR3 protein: CASSGGGGGAFF. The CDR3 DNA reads TGTGCCAGCAGTGGGGGGGGCGGTGGGGCTTTCTTT.